Shown below are 25 T cell receptor beta chains from a single sample sequenced in a study of tissue T cells after allogeneic stem cell transplantation. Profiling relied on immunoSEQ multiplex PCR, and the TCRdb table lists in-frame clones only, not all of them. The table lists about 2,500 clones, roughly 66% of them singletons. The sequencing sample was made of gut tissue. These receptors originate from a female BALB/c mouse in good health. For this mouse line, the MHC haplotype is H2-d.

Concerning this clone itself: Gene names follow the mouse nomenclature. The read ends 1 residue early relative to the CDR3; the germline J gene fills the gap. The V and J genes are TRBV31 and TRBJ1-6; 10 nucleotides line up with TRBD1. TRBJ1-6 is designated an ORF whose function remains uncertain. Germline assignment: CDR1 GKSSPN and CDR2 SITVG. The CDR3 consists of 14 residues. V lost 8 bases and J lost 7; bases outside the gene matches: 8. The covered CDR3 bases are TGTGCCATCTCGACAGGGGGCGGAAATTCGCCCCTCTAC. Its protein product is CAISTGGGNSPLY. The entire CDR3 protein is CAISTGGGNSPLYF.

Remarks on this clone: Gene names and germline match the mouse. With the read ending 1 residue before the CDR3 end, the germline J gene is used to fill in that end. The J gene is TRBJ1-1, the V gene TRBV14, with D perhaps TRBD1 (5 bases). There are 13 residues in the CDR3. V was shortened by 3 bases and J by 3 bases, with 9 bases between the two germline ends. The V gene's germline CDR1 is SGHDT and CDR2 FRDEAV. Partial CDR3 DNA: TGTGCCAGCAGTTCCGGGACGGACACAGAAGTCTTC. Protein sequence: CASSSGTDTEVF. In full, the CDR3 is CASSSGTDTEVFF.

Concerning this clone: The germline and genes are mouse ones. The read finishes 1 residue shy of the CDR3 end, and the germline J gene is used to complete it. The J gene is TRBJ1-1, the V gene TRBV19; 8 nucleotides agree with TRBD1. Looked up from germline, CDR1 is FNHDT and CDR2 is SITEND (reference sequence). The CDR3 length is 14 residues. The junction had 7 bases not matched to a gene; V was cut back by 5 bases and J by 4 bases. CDR3: CASSTGTGPTEVFF. The CDR3 DNA, read in part, is TGTGCCAGCAGCACCGGGACAGGCCCCACAGAAGTCTTC.

This clone was observed a handful of times. The genes are named according to mouse. CDR3 in amino acids: CASSFRDRGLYEQYF. The sequenced CDR3 bases are TGTGCTAGCAGTTTTCGGGACAGGGGGCTCTATGAACAGTAC. The chain joins TRBV29 to TRBJ2-7, with 12 bases lining up with TRBD1. The DNA ends 1 residue before the CDR3 does, and the rest of the CDR3 is filled in from the germline J gene. The CDR3 loop spans 15 amino acids. CDR1 MSHET and CDR2 SYDVDS come from the germline V gene. V lost 3 bases and J lost 3; bases outside the gene matches: 3.

Remarks on this clone: Gene names follow the mouse nomenclature. From the germline J gene comes the end of the CDR3, since the read stops 1 residue before it. This chain uses TRBV13-2 with TRBJ2-4; D call uncertain. Germline V gene sequence: CDR1 NNHNN, CDR2 SYGAGS (reference sequence). V lost 2 bases and J 0 bases, leaving 7 bases between the germline ends. The CDR3 totals 14 residues. The CDR3 bases that were read are TGTGCCAGCGGTGAGCTGGCTAGTCAAAACACCTTGTAC. It codes for CASGELASQNTLY. The complete CDR3 sequence is CASGELASQNTLYF.

On this clone itself: Here the gene names and germline are mouse. Coverage ceases 1 residue before the CDR3 finishes, and the germline J gene fills in the end. This rearrangement joins TRBV16 to TRBJ2-3; weak D call: TRBD2 (7 bases). Trimming cost V 2 bases and J 3 bases, with 15 bases left between them. Germline CDR1 reads SGHSA; CDR2 reads FRNQAP. The CDR3 has 16 amino acids. The DNA read from the CDR3 is TGTGCAAGCAGCTTAAGTGGGGGGCCTGGGGCAGAAACGCTGTAT. As protein: CASSLSGGPGAETLY. The CDR3 in its entirety is CASSLSGGPGAETLYF.

This clone was seen a single time. Gene names follow the mouse nomenclature. The DNA read from the CDR3 is TGTGCCAGCAGTGATCGGGGGGCTGAACAGTAC. As protein: CASSDRGAEQY. The whole CDR3 protein is CASSDRGAEQYF. This chain links TRBV13-1 with TRBJ2-7; tentatively, D is TRBD2 (7 bases). Read coverage stops 1 residue before the CDR3 terminus; the germline J gene supplies the remainder. The ends were cut back, 1 base at V and 6 bases at J, with 8 bases in the middle. The germline CDR1 and CDR2 sequences are NSHNY and SYGAGN. The CDR3 contains 12 residues.

This clone occurred a few times. Each gene name is a mouse one. Sequencing ends 1 residue short of the CDR3 end; the germline J gene provides the rest. This chain connects TRBV13-2 to TRBJ2-3, with D possibly being TRBD1 (6 bases). The CDR3 has 15 residues. In germline, CDR1 is NNHNN, CDR2 SYGAGS (reference sequence). Trimming shortened V by 0 bases and J by 4 bases, and 12 bases separated the two germline ends. The CDR3 DNA, read in part, is TGTGCCAGCGGTGATGCAGGCAGGGGCCCAGAAACGCTGTAT. The encoded protein is CASGDAGRGPETLY. The full CDR3 is CASGDAGRGPETLYF.

As to this clone: These gene names are mouse names. The observed sequence ends 1 residue before the CDR3 terminus, with the missing tail filled in from the germline J gene. This chain joins TRBV1 and TRBJ1-1; 9 bases align to TRBD1. Germline V lookup: CDR1 NSQYPW, CDR2 LRSPGD (reference sequence). CDR3 size: 16 residues. The J segment lost 3 bases and the V segment lost 0 bases, leaving 5 bases of the junction unmatched. Incomplete CDR3 DNA: TGCACCTGCAGTGCAGACGGACAGGGGAGCGACACAGAAGTCTTC. Encoded protein: CTCSADGQGSDTEVF. The full CDR3 sequence reads CTCSADGQGSDTEVFF.

This clone was detected a few times. Germline and genes here are mouse. The read gets to within 1 residue of the CDR3 end, and the germline J gene fills in the rest. The chain carries TRBV5 and TRBJ2-7; 9 bases are a match to TRBD1. Germline CDR1 reads LGHNA; CDR2 reads YNLKQL (reference sequence). Trimming at V came to 4 bases and at J to 0 bases, leaving 4 bases not matched to a gene. The CDR3 consists of 15 residues. Incomplete CDR3 DNA: TGTGCCAGCAGCCCCACAGGGGGCCCCTCCTATGAACAGTAC. Protein sequence: CASSPTGGPSYEQY. The CDR3 as a whole reads CASSPTGGPSYEQYF.

Worth noting for this clone: Here the gene names and germline are mouse. The read terminates 1 residue ahead of where the CDR3 ends, so the germline J gene completes it. The chain joins TRBV5 to TRBJ2-5, with D perhaps given as TRBD1 or TRBD2 (5 bases each). Germline V gene lookup returns CDR1 LGHNA and CDR2 YNLKQL (reference sequence). V lost 4 bases, J lost 0 bases, and 11 bases lay in between. This CDR3 spans 15 amino acids. The covered CDR3 bases are TGTGCCAGCAGCCCCCGACGGGGGAACCAAGACACCCAGTAC. Protein sequence: CASSPRRGNQDTQY. The full CDR3 sequence reads CASSPRRGNQDTQYF.

Comment on this clone: Gene and germline names: mouse. The sequenced fragment ends 1 residue before the CDR3 boundary, so the rest is inferred from the germline J gene. The chain employs TRBV5 and TRBJ2-4; D gene ambiguous. The length of the CDR3 is 14 residues. The germline V gene encodes CDR1 LGHNA and CDR2 YNLKQL (reference sequence). Trimming took 2 bases from V and 0 from J, leaving 6 bases between them. CDR3 DNA, as far as it was read: TGTGCCAGCAGCCAAACAACTAGTCAAAACACCTTGTAC. It encodes CASSQTTSQNTLY. The full CDR3 sequence reads CASSQTTSQNTLYF.

Concerning this clone itself: Gene names denote mouse genes. The DNA ends 1 residue before the CDR3 does, and the rest of the CDR3 is filled in from the germline J gene. The rearrangement joins TRBV13-3 to TRBJ2-5; no reliable D call. CDR3 size: 13 residues. CDR1 is NNHDY, CDR2 SYVADS, per germline. Trimming took off 0 bases at V and 4 bases at J, with 6 bases between the two ends. The CDR3 here is CASSDARKDTQYF. The covered CDR3 bases are TGTGCCAGCAGTGATGCCAGAAAAGACACCCAGTAC. Together with reference TRBV13-3 and TRBJ2-5, the CDR3 gives the full variable domain: EAAVTQSPRSKVAVTGGKVTLSCHQTNNHDYMYWYRQDTGHGLRLIHYSYVADSTEKGDIPDGYKASRPSQENFSLILELASLSQTAVYFCASSDARKDTQYFGPGTRLLVL.

This clone was picked up a small number of times. Gene names denote mouse genes. The CDR3 extends 1 residue past the end of the read, so its final part is completed from the germline J gene. The rearrangement links TRBV17 to TRBJ2-5, with a weak D call TRBD1 (5 bases). Germline V gene data show CDR1 as MNHDT and CDR2 as YYDKIL. V was cut by 1 base and J by 3 bases, with 5 bases left in between. This CDR3 region has 13 residues. CDR3 amino acids: CASSRGQQDTQYF. CDR3 bases read: TGTGCTAGCAGTAGAGGACAGCAAGACACCCAGTAC.

Turning to this clone: The genes are named according to mouse. The CDR3 is CASSIAPGDTEVFF. The DNA read from the CDR3 is TGTGCCAGCAGTATAGCTCCAGGGGACACAGAAGTCTTC. The V call is TRBV19, the J call TRBJ1-1; TRBD1 is a possible D gene (6 bases). The sequence runs out 1 residue before the end of the CDR3; the remainder is reconstructed from the germline J gene. CDR1 and CDR2 from the germline V gene are FNHDT and SITEND (reference sequence). The V and J ends lost 0 bases and 3 bases respectively, with 9 bases between them. There are 14 residues in the CDR3.

As to this clone: Mouse gene names apply. The read gets to within 1 residue of the CDR3 end, and the germline J gene fills in the rest. This sequence joins TRBV16 and TRBJ2-7; D gene uncertain. Per the germline V gene, CDR1 is SGHSA and CDR2 is FRNQAP. The CDR3 loop spans 12 amino acids. Trimming cost V 5 bases and J 3 bases, with 8 bases left between them. The CDR3 bases that were read are TGTGCAAGCAGCCCAAACAACTATGAACAGTAC. This encodes CASSPNNYEQY. Given in full, the CDR3 is CASSPNNYEQYF.

On this clone itself: Gene names are the mouse ones. The read falls 1 residue short of the CDR3 end, and the missing part is taken from the germline J gene. The genes are TRBV3 and TRBJ1-4, with 9 positions matching TRBD1. The CDR3 spans 14 residues. CDR1 SNHLY and CDR2 FYNGKV come from the germline V gene (reference sequence). V lost 9 bases and J lost 4; bases outside the gene matches: 6. The CDR3 is CARRQGGGNERLFF. The part of the CDR3 DNA that was read is TGTGCCAGACGACAGGGGGGGGGCAACGAAAGATTATTT. Using reference TRBV3 and TRBJ1-4 for the parts outside the CDR3, the full variable domain is GPKVLQIPSHQIIDMGQMVTLNCDPVSNHLYFYWYKQILGQQMEFLVNFYNGKVMEKSKLFKDQFSVERPDGSYFTLKIQPTALEDSAVYFCARRQGGGNERLFFGHGTKLSVL.

Note on this clone: Mouse gene names and germline throughout. The read comes to an end 1 residue before the CDR3 does, leaving the germline J gene to fill in the end. This chain links TRBV13-2 with TRBJ2-5, with 14 positions matching TRBD2. The V segment lost 0 bases and the J segment 8 bases; nucleotides outside the gene matches: 5. The germline V gene encodes CDR1 NNHNN and CDR2 SYGAGS (reference sequence). The CDR3 spans 16 residues. CDR3: CASGDGDWGGAGTQYF. CDR3 DNA, as far as it was read: TGTGCCAGCGGTGATGGGGACTGGGGGGGCGCCGGCACCCAGTAC.

This clone occurred a few times. Any gene name here is a mouse gene name. The read ends 1 residue early relative to the CDR3; the germline J gene fills the gap. V usage is TRBV13-2 and J usage is TRBJ2-7, with 12 bases that match TRBD2. V lost 6 bases and J lost 5; bases outside the gene matches: 3. Germline assignment: CDR1 NNHNN and CDR2 SYGAGS (reference sequence). This CDR3 spans 13 amino acids. CDR3 loop: CASAGLGGNEQYF. The CDR3 bases that were read are TGTGCCAGCGCCGGACTGGGGGGGAATGAACAGTAC.

Comment on this clone: Mouse gene names and germline throughout. The sequence runs out 1 residue before the end of the CDR3; the remainder is reconstructed from the germline J gene. The chain joins TRBV16 to TRBJ2-2; 7 nucleotides line up with TRBD1. V shed 6 bases and J 0 bases; nucleotides not matched to a gene: 13. This CDR3 comprises 18 residues. CDR1 SGHSA and CDR2 FRNQAP come from the germline V gene. The part of the CDR3 DNA that was read is TGTGCAAGCAGGTTACAGGGGCCCCCGCGTGCAAACACCGGGCAGCTCTAC. Amino acid sequence: CASRLQGPPRANTGQLY. The complete CDR3 protein is CASRLQGPPRANTGQLYF.

In regard to this clone: Here the gene names and germline are mouse. The observed sequence ends 1 residue before the CDR3 terminus, with the missing tail filled in from the germline J gene. Other DNA sequences in the same sample also yield this CDR3. V usage is TRBV13-2 and J usage is TRBJ2-3; D not resolved. The CDR3 covers 15 residues. Germline CDR1 is NNHNN and CDR2 is SYGAGS (reference sequence). Trimming stripped 0 bases from V and 3 bases from J, with 11 bases between. The part of the CDR3 DNA that was read is TGTGCCAGCGGTGATGTAGGCAATAGCGCAGAAACGCTGTAT. Its translation is CASGDVGNSAETLY. The whole CDR3 sequence reads CASGDVGNSAETLYF.

Concerning this clone: The gene names given are mouse names. The DNA ends 1 residue before the CDR3 does, and the rest of the CDR3 is filled in from the germline J gene. The rearrangement joins TRBV20 to TRBJ1-1; D is possibly TRBD1 (6 bases). CDR1 is GFQATS and CDR2 is STVNSAI in the germline V gene. This CDR3 has 11 amino acids. Trimming left V 0 bases short and J 7 bases short, with 6 bases between. The sequenced CDR3 bases are TGTGGTGCTAGGGACAGGGGAGAAGTCTTC. Protein sequence: CGARDRGEVF. In full, the CDR3 is CGARDRGEVFF.

About this clone: Mouse germline and gene names are used. The CDR3 end falls 1 residue outside the read, so it is completed with the germline J gene. The chain combines TRBV13-3 with TRBJ2-4; no firm D call. CDR1 is NNHDY, CDR2 SYVADS, per germline. Deletions cut 0 bases from V and 8 bases from J, with 7 bases between. The CDR3 runs 12 residues. This CDR3 reads CASSDVVSTLYF. The CDR3 bases that were read are TGTGCCAGCAGTGATGTTGTTAGCACCTTGTAC.

For this clone: Gene names and germline refer to mouse. The read terminates 1 residue ahead of where the CDR3 ends, so the germline J gene completes it. The chain uses TRBV19 and TRBJ1-1, with 7 bases lining up with TRBD1. CDR1 and CDR2 (germline): FNHDT, SITEND (reference sequence). Germline trimming cut 5 bases from V and 0 bases from J; bases unmatched to any gene: 4. The CDR3 covers 14 residues. CDR3 loop: CASSRDSANTEVFF. The DNA read from the CDR3 is TGTGCCAGCAGCCGGGACAGTGCAAACACAGAAGTCTTC. Based on the CDR3 plus reference TRBV19 and TRBJ1-1, the full variable domain is GGIITQTPKFLIGQEGQKLTLKCQQNFNHDTMYWYRQDSGKGLRLIYYSITENDLQKGDLSEGYDASREKKSSFSLTVTSAQKNEMAVFLCASSRDSANTEVFFGKGTRLTVV.

In its sample, this clone was seen once. Gene labels here are mouse ones. The observed sequence ends 1 residue before the CDR3 terminus, with the missing tail filled in from the germline J gene. Other DNA sequences within the sample encode an identical CDR3. The chain carries TRBV5 and TRBJ2-7; 10 nucleotides match TRBD2. Germline V lookup: CDR1 LGHNA, CDR2 YNLKQL (reference sequence). V dropped 0 bases and J dropped 7; count of bases not matched to a gene: 6. This CDR3 comprises 15 residues. The CDR3 bases that were read are TGTGCCAGCAGCCAAGATTTGGACTGGGGGTACGAACAGTAC. It translates to CASSQDLDWGYEQY. The whole CDR3 protein is CASSQDLDWGYEQYF.